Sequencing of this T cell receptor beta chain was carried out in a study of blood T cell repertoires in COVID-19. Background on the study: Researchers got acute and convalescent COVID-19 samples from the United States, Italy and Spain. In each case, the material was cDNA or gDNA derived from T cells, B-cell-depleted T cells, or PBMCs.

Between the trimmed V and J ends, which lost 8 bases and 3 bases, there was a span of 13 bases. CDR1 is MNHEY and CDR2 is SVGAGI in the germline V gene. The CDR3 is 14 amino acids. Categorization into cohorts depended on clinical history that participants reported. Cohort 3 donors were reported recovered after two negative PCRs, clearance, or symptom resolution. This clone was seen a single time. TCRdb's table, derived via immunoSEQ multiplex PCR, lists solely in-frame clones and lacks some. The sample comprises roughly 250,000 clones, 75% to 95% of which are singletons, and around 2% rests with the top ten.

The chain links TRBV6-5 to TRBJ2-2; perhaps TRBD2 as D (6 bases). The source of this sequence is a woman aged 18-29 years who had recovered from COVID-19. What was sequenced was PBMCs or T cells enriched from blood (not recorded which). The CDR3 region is CASPGLFDTGELFF. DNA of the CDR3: TGTGCCAGCCCGGGACTCTTCGACACCGGGGAGCTGTTTTTT.